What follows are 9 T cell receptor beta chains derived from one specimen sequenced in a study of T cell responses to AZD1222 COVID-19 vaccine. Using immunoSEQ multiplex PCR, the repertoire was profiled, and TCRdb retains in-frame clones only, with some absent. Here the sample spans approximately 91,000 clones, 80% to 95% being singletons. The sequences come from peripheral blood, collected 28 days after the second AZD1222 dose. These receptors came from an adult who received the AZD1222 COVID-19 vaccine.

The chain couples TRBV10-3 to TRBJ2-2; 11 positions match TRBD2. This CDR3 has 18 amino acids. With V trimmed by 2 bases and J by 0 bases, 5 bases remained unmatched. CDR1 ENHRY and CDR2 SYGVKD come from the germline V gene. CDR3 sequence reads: CAISETSGRGSNTGELFF. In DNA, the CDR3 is TGTGCCATCAGTGAGACTAGCGGGAGAGGGTCGAACACCGGGGAGCTGTTTTTT.

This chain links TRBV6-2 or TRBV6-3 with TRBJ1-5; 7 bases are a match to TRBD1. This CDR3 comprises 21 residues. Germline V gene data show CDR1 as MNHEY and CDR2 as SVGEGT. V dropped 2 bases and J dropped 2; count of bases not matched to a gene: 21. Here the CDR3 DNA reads TGTGCCAGCAGTTACCCGATTGACGGACAGGTAACGGAGGGCGGCAATCAGCCCCAGCATTTT. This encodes CASSYPIDGQVTEGGNQPQHF.

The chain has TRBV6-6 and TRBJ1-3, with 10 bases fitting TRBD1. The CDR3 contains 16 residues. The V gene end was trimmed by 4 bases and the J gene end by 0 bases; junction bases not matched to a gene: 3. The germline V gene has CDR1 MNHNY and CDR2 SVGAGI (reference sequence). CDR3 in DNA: TGTGCCAGCAGTTCACGGACAGGGGGCTCTGGAAACACCATATATTTT. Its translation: CASSSRTGGSGNTIYF.

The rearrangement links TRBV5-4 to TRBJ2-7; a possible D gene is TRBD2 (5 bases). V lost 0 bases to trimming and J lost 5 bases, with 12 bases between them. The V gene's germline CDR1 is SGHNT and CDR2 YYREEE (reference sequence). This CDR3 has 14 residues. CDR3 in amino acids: CASSLGGYLDEQYF. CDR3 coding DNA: TGTGCCAGCAGCTTGGGAGGGTATTTGGACGAGCAGTACTTC.

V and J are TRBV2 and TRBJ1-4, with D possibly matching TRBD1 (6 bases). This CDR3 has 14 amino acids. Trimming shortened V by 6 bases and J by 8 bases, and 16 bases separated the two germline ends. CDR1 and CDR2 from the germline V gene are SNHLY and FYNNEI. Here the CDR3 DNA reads TGTGCCAGCAGCGCTGAAAGGGGGAGGGAAAAACTGTTTTTT. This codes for CASSAERGREKLFF. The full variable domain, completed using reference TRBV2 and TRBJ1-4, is EPEVTQTPSHQVTQMGQEVILRCVPISNHLYFYWYRQILGQKVEFLVSFYNNEISEKSEIFDDQFSVERPDGSNFTLKIRSTKLEDSAMYFCASSAERGREKLFFGSGTQLSVL.

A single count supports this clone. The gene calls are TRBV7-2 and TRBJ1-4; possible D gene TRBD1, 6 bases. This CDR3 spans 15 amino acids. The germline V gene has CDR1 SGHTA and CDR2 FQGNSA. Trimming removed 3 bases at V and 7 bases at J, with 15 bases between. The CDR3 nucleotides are TGTGCCAGCAGCTTTGGGGGCTTGGGTAGTGAAAAACTGTTTTTT. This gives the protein CASSFGGLGSEKLFF.

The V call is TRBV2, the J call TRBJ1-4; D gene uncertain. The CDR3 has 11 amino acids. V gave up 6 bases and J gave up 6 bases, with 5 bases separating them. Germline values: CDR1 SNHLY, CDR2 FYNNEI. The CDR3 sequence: CASRDDEKLFF. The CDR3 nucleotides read TGTGCCAGCAGAGACGATGAAAAACTGTTTTTT.

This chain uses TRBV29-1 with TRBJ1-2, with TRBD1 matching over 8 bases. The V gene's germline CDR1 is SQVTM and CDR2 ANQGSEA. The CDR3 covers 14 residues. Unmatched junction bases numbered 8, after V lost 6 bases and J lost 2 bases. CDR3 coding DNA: TGCAGCGTCATGGACAGGGCGGGCAACTATGGCTACACCTTC. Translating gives CSVMDRAGNYGYTF.

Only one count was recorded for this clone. CDR3: CASSPQEGRGNTIYF. CDR3 sequence (DNA): TGTGCCAGCTCACCACAGGAGGGGAGAGGAAACACCATATATTTT. The chain carries TRBV18 and TRBJ1-3, with D possibly TRBD1 on 5 matching bases. The CDR3 spans 15 residues. Between the trimmed V and J ends, which lost 1 base and 4 bases, there was a span of 11 bases. Germline CDR1 reads KGHSH; CDR2 reads LQKENI. The full variable domain, with the rest looked up from reference TRBV18 and TRBJ1-3, is NAGVMQNPRHLVRRRGQEARLRCSPMKGHSHVYWYRQLPEEGLKFMVYLQKENIIDESGMPKERFSAEFPKEGPSILRIQQVVRGDSAAYFCASSPQEGRGNTIYFGEGSWLTVV.